A single sample is the source of the 21 T cell receptor beta chains below, sequenced in a study of cytomegalovirus exposure and HLA in healthy donors. The repertoire was sequenced with immunoSEQ multiplex PCR; TCRdb's copy has only in-frame clones and lacks some. This sample has about 240,000 clones, with around 87% found just once. Sequencing input: PBMCs. All receptors derive from a young woman in good health and CMV-seropositive.

The chain joins TRBV27 to TRBJ2-1; D perhaps matches TRBD2 (5 bases). The CDR3 sequence is 14 residues long. V was trimmed by 5 bases and J by 9 bases, leaving 17 bases between them. CDR1 is MNHEY and CDR2 is SMNVEV in the germline V gene (reference sequence). CDR3 sequence reads: CASSLPGLRTEQFF. CDR3 DNA sequence: TGTGCCAGCAGTCTCCCCGGACTCCGGACTGAGCAGTTCTTC.

This clone was observed a single time. The chain links TRBV20-1 to TRBJ1-4; weak D call: TRBD1 (5 bases). The CDR3 has 11 residues. Germline-derived CDR1 and CDR2 are DFQATT and SNEGSKA (reference sequence). Trimming stripped 7 bases from V and 5 bases from J, with 8 bases between. The DNA of the CDR3 is TGCAGTGTGGGGGGAAATGAAAAACTGTTTTTT. It is translated as CSVGGNEKLFF.

The chain couples TRBV27 to TRBJ2-1; D not certain. Germline assignment: CDR1 MNHEY and CDR2 SMNVEV (reference sequence). V lost 0 bases and J 7 bases, leaving 7 bases between the germline ends. The CDR3 spans 13 residues. CDR3 DNA: TGTGCCAGCAGTTTATCTCTCGGGAATGAGCAGTTCTTC. Protein: CASSLSLGNEQFF.

The chain links TRBV7-6 to TRBJ2-2, with D possibly TRBD2 on 6 matching bases. CDR3 size: 14 residues. V was trimmed by 5 bases and J by 7 bases, leaving 14 bases between them. Germline-derived CDR1 and CDR2 are SGHVS and FNYEAQ. CDR3 DNA: TGTGCCAGCAGCCCTACTAGCACGGGCGGGGAGCTGTTTTTT. This translates into CASSPTSTGGELFF.

The chain links TRBV5-8 to TRBJ2-3; 7 bases are shared with TRBD1. From germline, CDR1 is SGHTS and CDR2 YDEGEE. CDR3 size: 14 residues. J lost 4 bases, V lost 4 bases, and 6 bases had no gene match. Here the CDR3 reads CASSLPQGADTQYF. The CDR3, as DNA: TGTGCCAGCAGCCTGCCGCAGGGGGCAGATACGCAGTATTTT.

This clone was observed a handful of times. The chain has TRBV4-1 and TRBJ2-7, with 7 bases aligning to TRBD1. The trim removed 0 bases at V and 3 bases at J, leaving 8 bases unmatched. Germline V lookup: CDR1 MGHRA, CDR2 YSYEKL. The length of the CDR3 is 16 residues. CDR3: CASSQDPSAGGYEQYF. CDR3 nucleotide sequence: TGCGCCAGCAGCCAAGATCCGTCGGCAGGGGGCTACGAGCAGTACTTC.

The gene calls are TRBV19 and TRBJ1-5; the D gene is possibly TRBD1 (6 bases). The CDR3 spans 17 residues. V lost 7 bases, J lost 3 bases, and 22 bases lay in between. Germline lookup yields CDR1 LNHDA and CDR2 SQIVND (reference sequence). The CDR3, as DNA: TGTGCCAGTACGCGAACGAGGACAGCCGAGGTCAATCAGCCCCAGCATTTT. Translation gives CASTRTRTAEVNQPQHF.

V usage is TRBV5-1 and J usage is TRBJ1-4, with 7 nucleotides matching TRBD1. The J segment lost 4 bases and the V segment lost 4 bases, leaving 7 bases of the junction unmatched. The CDR3 loop spans 15 amino acids. CDR1 and CDR2 (germline): SGHRS, YFSETQ. The CDR3 region has the DNA TGCGCCAGCAGCCCCATGACAGGGTTTAATGAAAAACTGTTTTTT. Its protein is CASSPMTGFNEKLFF.

The chain joins TRBV7-8 to TRBJ2-1; 8 bases are shared with TRBD2. V was pared by 7 bases and J by 4 bases, with 9 bases of the junction left unmatched. The CDR3 extends over 15 amino acids. Germline values: CDR1 SGHVS, CDR2 FQNEAQ. Here the CDR3 DNA reads TGTGCCAGCAACAGCGGGAGAGCCCTTTACAATGAGCAGTTCTTC. This sequence encodes CASNSGRALYNEQFF.

This clone was found a few times. The chain recombines TRBV27 with TRBJ1-2; 10 bases map to TRBD1. V shed 4 bases and J 5 bases; nucleotides not matched to a gene: 4. Looked up from germline, CDR1 is MNHEY and CDR2 is SMNVEV (reference sequence). This CDR3 is built from 14 residues. The CDR3 bases are TGTGCCAGCAGTTCCCGACAGGGGGCGTATGGCTACACCTTC. Its protein is CASSSRQGAYGYTF.

The chain recombines TRBV9 with TRBJ2-1; TRBD2 might be the D (6 bases). Looked up from germline, CDR1 is SGDLS and CDR2 is YYNGEE. With 0 bases removed from V and 6 bases from J, the gap between germline ends came to 13 bases. The CDR3 is 15 residues long. The CDR3 is CASSVGGGAGNEQFF. CDR3 in DNA: TGTGCCAGCAGCGTAGGAGGCGGGGCAGGCAATGAGCAGTTCTTC.

The chain carries TRBV15 and TRBJ1-5; D gene uncertain. Germline CDR1 and CDR2: LNHNV and YYDKDF (reference sequence). Trimming pared 10 bases from V and 5 bases from J, leaving 12 bases between. This CDR3 comprises 12 residues. The chain's CDR3 is CAIGMGYQPQHF. CDR3 nucleotide sequence: TGTGCCATCGGGATGGGATATCAGCCCCAGCATTTT.

The V and J genes are TRBV9 and TRBJ2-7; tentative D call: TRBD2 (5 bases). The germline CDR1 and CDR2 sequences are SGDLS and YYNGEE. The V and J ends lost 3 bases and 3 bases respectively, with 16 bases between them. The CDR3 runs to 15 residues. The DNA for the CDR3 is TGTGCCAGCAGCGCGTCCGGGAACCCTGGCTACGAGCAGTACTTC. Translating it yields CASSASGNPGYEQYF.

The chain couples TRBV6-5 to TRBJ1-4; TRBD1 agrees at 8 bases. The CDR3 has 13 amino acids. Germline V gene data show CDR1 as MNHEY and CDR2 as SVGAGI. J gave up 7 bases and V 8 bases, and 6 bases lay outside the gene matches. CDR3 DNA: TGTGCCAGCGGCGGACAGGGCGGTGAAAAACTGTTTTTT. As protein: CASGGQGGEKLFF.

The chain has TRBV6-5 and TRBJ2-5, with 7 bases lining up with TRBD2. Germline values: CDR1 MNHEY, CDR2 SVGAGI. J gave up 10 bases and V 0 bases, and 14 bases lay outside the gene matches. This CDR3 contains 16 residues. The CDR3: CASSYSNYDSGLFQYF. The CDR3 coding sequence is TGTGCCAGCAGTTACTCGAATTATGATAGCGGGTTATTCCAGTACTTC.

The chain joins TRBV7-9 to TRBJ2-7; D not resolved. CDR3 length equals 13 residues. V was trimmed by 1 base and J by 2 bases, leaving 6 bases between them. Germline loops: CDR1 SEHNR, CDR2 FQNEAQ (reference sequence). In DNA, the CDR3 is TGTGCCAGCAGCTTAGGAGAAACCTACGAGCAGTACTTC. Protein sequence: CASSLGETYEQYF. The full variable domain, rest sourced from reference TRBV7-9 and TRBJ2-7, is DTGVSQNPRHKITKRGQNVTFRCDPISEHNRLYWYRQTLGQGPEFLTYFQNEAQLEKSRLLSDRFSAERPKGSFSTLEIQRTEQGDSAMYLCASSLGETYEQYFGPGTRLTVT.

The chain employs TRBV19 and TRBJ1-1; perhaps TRBD1 as D (6 bases). V was trimmed by 10 bases and J by 0 bases, leaving 18 bases between them. CDR1 and CDR2 (germline): LNHDA, SQIVND (reference sequence). CDR3 length: 15 amino acids. CDR3 coding DNA: TGTGCCACTGAACCGGGACAACTCATGAACACTGAAGCTTTCTTT. Its translation: CATEPGQLMNTEAFF.

The chain is built from TRBV20-1 and TRBJ1-1; D is perhaps TRBD1 (6 bases). V lost 8 bases to trimming and J lost 6 bases, with 13 bases between them. The CDR3 covers 11 residues. Looked up from germline, CDR1 is DFQATT and CDR2 is SNEGSKA (reference sequence). CDR3 nucleotides: TGCAGTTCTGAGGCAGGGGCTGAAGCTTTCTTT. It is translated as CSSEAGAEAFF.

This chain connects TRBV27 to TRBJ2-7; TRBD1 might be the D (6 bases). The germline V gene has CDR1 MNHEY and CDR2 SMNVEV (reference sequence). This CDR3 spans 13 amino acids. V lost 3 bases and J 6 bases, leaving 12 bases between the germline ends. The CDR3 region has the DNA TGTGCCAGCAGTTTGTCCAGGGGTGGCGAGCAGTACTTC. Protein product: CASSLSRGGEQYF.

The chain recombines TRBV7-9 with TRBJ2-7; D perhaps matches TRBD2 (7 bases). Between the trimmed V and J ends, which lost 1 base and 0 bases, there was a span of 16 bases. Germline loops: CDR1 SEHNR, CDR2 FQNEAQ (reference sequence). This CDR3 spans 17 amino acids. CDR3 amino acids: CASSLGGGDLVSYEQYF. For the CDR3, the DNA is TGTGCCAGCAGCTTAGGGGGGGGCGACCTAGTCTCCTACGAGCAGTACTTC.

The chain joins TRBV5-1 to TRBJ1-2, with D perhaps TRBD1 (6 bases). Germline V lookup: CDR1 SGHRS, CDR2 YFSETQ. Trimming shortened V by 4 bases and J by 5 bases, and 24 bases separated the two germline ends. The CDR3 runs 17 residues. The CDR3 is CASSGGQLEVLLYGYTF. The CDR3 DNA sequence: TGCGCCAGCAGCGGAGGACAGTTAGAGGTCTTACTATATGGCTACACCTTC. The complete variable domain, with remaining parts taken from reference TRBV5-1 and TRBJ1-2, reads KAGVTQTPRYLIKTRGQQVTLSCSPISGHRSVSWYQQTPGQGLQFLFEYFSETQRNKGNFPGRFSGRQFSNSRSEMNVSTLELGDSALYLCASSGGQLEVLLYGYTFGSGTRLTVV.